A selection of T cell receptor beta chains follows, all from one sample in a study of blood T cell repertoires in COVID-19. Profiling relied on immunoSEQ multiplex PCR, and the TCRdb table lists in-frame clones only, not all of them. Of over 70,000 clones listed, around four fifths are singletons. Sequencing was carried out using peripheral blood. These receptors all stem from an elderly woman with acute or convalescent COVID-19. Both conserved end residues are part of each CDR3.

CDR3,J,length,V
CASSLAISGRIYEQYF,TRBJ2-7,16,TRBV5-4
CASRSRGNSPLHF,TRBJ1-6,13,TRBV6-5
CASSPRDAEKLFF,TRBJ1-4,13,TRBV19
CASSLREEDEKLFF,TRBJ1-4,14,TRBV7-9
CASSLGLGRSSYNSPLHF,TRBJ1-6,18,TRBV27
CASSFGGLGEQYF,TRBJ2-7,13,TRBV5-6
CASSLGQGNYGYTF,TRBJ1-2,14,TRBV7-9
CASSQRQGLAGANVLTF,TRBJ2-6,17,TRBV14
CASSNEIFGGQTEAFF,TRBJ1-1,16,TRBV5-1
CASSPPTGGYEAFF,TRBJ1-1,14,TRBV18
CASSDILGPTYNEQFF,TRBJ2-1,16,TRBV10-2
CASSYSHRSDTQYF,TRBJ2-3,14,TRBV6-6
CASSPPGTNTGELFF,TRBJ2-2,15,TRBV18
CASSRDWNQPQHF,TRBJ1-5,13,TRBV7-9
CATSRDLGGVYEQYF,TRBJ2-7,15,TRBV15
CASSWGGGYTF,TRBJ1-2,11,TRBV27
CASSISLAYGYTF,TRBJ1-2,13,TRBV12-3/TRBV12-4
CASSLSRYGYTF,TRBJ1-2,12,TRBV7-9
CAWANVRAGYTF,TRBJ1-2,12,TRBV30
CATLNRVGTEAFF,TRBJ1-1,13,TRBV5-8
CASINFRGGNQPQHF,TRBJ1-5,15,TRBV28
CASSQGLAGGEDTQYF,TRBJ2-3,16,TRBV6-6
CASSIRGPSDEQFF,TRBJ2-1,14,TRBV19
CASSLMEGGGGGYTF,TRBJ1-2,15,TRBV7-8
CASSTNSGEKLFF,TRBJ1-4,13,TRBV19
CAWSTETDTQYF,TRBJ2-3,12,TRBV30
CASSDAGALYGYTF,TRBJ1-2,14,TRBV25-1
CASSLPGQGQDTQYF,TRBJ2-3,15,TRBV5-6
CASSTTLTGELFF,TRBJ2-2,13,TRBV19
CASSYRTENNEQFF,TRBJ2-1,14,TRBV7-2
CASSSGLAAGNEQFF,TRBJ2-1,15,TRBV27
CATSDGTVTYEQYF,TRBJ2-7,14,TRBV24-1
CASSVVPGIPDTQYF,TRBJ2-3,15,TRBV9
CASSSAGANTEAFF,TRBJ1-1,14,TRBV28
CASSVENGRYGYTF,TRBJ1-2,14,TRBV9
CASSSGYVRTDTQYF,TRBJ2-3,15,TRBV27
CASSRISGGQDSAASYNEQFF,TRBJ2-1,21,TRBV4-1
CASSLEGQGQETQYF,TRBJ2-5,15,TRBV7-9
CASSMGTGRNEKLFF,TRBJ1-4,15,TRBV19
CASSSSGDTQFF,TRBJ2-1,12,TRBV11-2